A few counts support the clone carrying this TCR beta chain. This record belongs to a study of T cell responses to AZD1222 COVID-19 vaccine. Germline values: CDR1 KGHSH, CDR2 LQKENI. The CDR3 has 14 amino acids. Trimming stripped 1 base from V and 3 bases from J, with 7 bases between. Data came from immunoSEQ multiplex PCR; TCRdb stores just in-frame clones and leaves some out. The sample carries about 160,000 clones, around nine tenths recorded once. The chain uses TRBV18 and TRBJ1-5; D remains ambiguous. The sequences come from peripheral blood, collected 28 days after the second AZD1222 dose. The source of this sequence is an adult who received the AZD1222 COVID-19 vaccine. Here the CDR3 DNA reads TGTGCCAGCTCACCACTGTTTTTCAATCAGCCCCAGCATTTT. Encoded protein: CASSPLFFNQPQHF.